What follows are 2 T cell receptor beta chains derived from one specimen sequenced in a study of blood T cell repertoires in COVID-19. Profiling relied on immunoSEQ multiplex PCR, and the TCRdb table lists in-frame clones only, not all of them. The sample includes about 240,000 clones, roughly 80% seen only once; the top ten take more than 9.5%. The sample was peripheral blood. Receptor source: an elderly woman with acute or convalescent COVID-19.

The chain has TRBV20-1 and TRBJ1-1; a possible D gene is TRBD1 (6 bases). CDR1 DFQATT and CDR2 SNEGSKA come from the germline V gene (reference sequence). V was cut by 7 bases and J by 2 bases, with 8 bases left in between. CDR3 length equals 11 residues. The CDR3 reads CSGQVNTEAFF. The CDR3 DNA sequence: TGCAGTGGACAGGTAAACACTGAAGCTTTCTTT.

The rearrangement uses TRBV23-1 and TRBJ2-2, with TRBD2 identical over 8 bases. TRBV23-1 is filed as an ORF, its function uncertain. The CDR3 is 16 residues long. Trimming took 2 bases from V and 4 from J; bases not matched to a gene: 6. CDR3 DNA: TGCGCCAGCAGTCAAGTGAGCGGGGGAGGCACCGGGGAGCTGTTTTTT. It codes for CASSQVSGGGTGELFF.